These 24 T cell receptor beta chains came from one sample sequenced in a study of blood T cell repertoires in COVID-19. The assay was immunoSEQ multiplex PCR, and TCRdb's table has in-frame clones only and misses some. Of 230,000 or so clones listed, around 84% are singletons. Input material: PBMCs or T cells enriched from blood (not recorded which). The receptors derive from a woman aged 45-59 years who had been exposed to COVID-19.

V and J are TRBV9 and TRBJ2-7; a possible D gene is TRBD1 (5 bases). Between the trimmed V and J ends, which lost 4 bases and 3 bases, there was a span of 11 bases. This CDR3 spans 13 amino acids. Germline V lookup: CDR1 SGDLS, CDR2 YYNGEE. This CDR3 is CASSRQPNYEQYF. CDR3 DNA: TGTGCCAGCAGCAGACAGCCCAACTACGAGCAGTACTTC.

This clone appeared a few times. The chain employs TRBV27 and TRBJ2-3, with 8 bases aligning to TRBD2. Losses at the gene ends were 7 bases for V and 5 bases for J; bases not matched to a gene: 8. Looked up from germline, CDR1 is MNHEY and CDR2 is SMNVEV (reference sequence). The CDR3 is 14 amino acids. The CDR3: CASKAGGGKDTQYF. CDR3 nucleotides: TGTGCCAGCAAGGCGGGGGGCGGGAAAGATACGCAGTATTTT.

This clone appeared once. The genes are TRBV2 and TRBJ2-7; weak D call: TRBD2 (7 bases). Germline values: CDR1 SNHLY, CDR2 FYNNEI. V was cut by 6 bases and J by 7 bases, with 31 bases left in between. This CDR3 region has 18 residues. CDR3 nucleotide sequence: TGTGCCAGCAGAAACACATGGGTAGGACGGGGGGCCTTAGAGGAGCAGTACTTC. Its translation: CASRNTWVGRGALEEQYF. The full variable domain, rest sourced from reference TRBV2 and TRBJ2-7, is EPEVTQTPSHQVTQMGQEVILRCVPISNHLYFYWYRQILGQKVEFLVSFYNNEISEKSEIFDDQFSVERPDGSNFTLKIRSTKLEDSAMYFCASRNTWVGRGALEEQYFGPGTRLTVT.

V usage is TRBV7-2 and J usage is TRBJ2-5, with D unresolved. Germline V gene data show CDR1 as SGHTA and CDR2 as FQGNSA. Deletions cut 5 bases from V and 6 bases from J, with 7 bases between. This CDR3 has 11 amino acids. The CDR3 nucleotides are TGTGCCAGCAGCGAGGCCAAGACCCAGTACTTC. Its translation is CASSEAKTQYF.

V usage is TRBV29-1 and J usage is TRBJ1-2, with 7 bases matching TRBD1. V shed 5 bases and J 8 bases; nucleotides not matched to a gene: 11. The CDR3 spans 13 residues. Looked up from germline, CDR1 is SQVTM and CDR2 is ANQGSEA. CDR3 coding DNA: TGCAGCGTTCACCTCCGGGACAGAAGAGGCTACACCTTC. Encoded protein: CSVHLRDRRGYTF.

This chain connects TRBV15 to TRBJ1-4, with TRBD1 matching 7 bases. The junction had 9 bases not matched to a gene; V was cut back by 0 bases and J by 8 bases. CDR3 length: 16 amino acids. Per germline, CDR1 LNHNV and CDR2 YYDKDF (reference sequence). The CDR3 DNA is TGTGCCACCAGCAGAGATGAAGGGGGCGCGAGCGAAAAACTGTTTTTT. Encoded protein: CATSRDEGGASEKLFF.

V usage is TRBV14 and J usage is TRBJ1-2; 8 positions match TRBD1. The CDR3 runs to 13 residues. Germline assignment: CDR1 SGHDN and CDR2 FVKESK. V lost 4 bases to trimming and J lost 7 bases; unmatched junction nucleotides: 5. This CDR3 reads CASSLQGASGYTF. In DNA, the CDR3 is TGTGCCAGCAGCCTTCAGGGGGCGTCTGGCTACACCTTC. Filled out from reference TRBV14 and TRBJ1-2, the complete variable domain reads EAGVTQFPSHSVIEKGQTVTLRCDPISGHDNLYWYRRVMGKEIKFLLHFVKESKQDESGMPNNRFLAERTGGTYSTLKVQPAELEDSGVYFCASSLQGASGYTFGSGTRLTVV.

The chain uses TRBV7-8 and TRBJ1-5; D remains ambiguous. The CDR3 has 13 residues. Trimming shortened V by 2 bases and J by 4 bases, and 6 bases separated the two germline ends. The V gene's germline CDR1 is SGHVS and CDR2 FQNEAQ. In DNA, the CDR3 is TGTGCCAGCAGCTTACCGGGGAATCAGCCCCAGCATTTT. The encoded protein is CASSLPGNQPQHF.

This clone was observed once. The rearrangement uses TRBV5-1 and TRBJ2-1; tentatively, D is TRBD1 (6 bases). This CDR3 is built from 16 residues. CDR1 and CDR2 (germline): SGHRS, YFSETQ. Trimming removed 0 bases at V and 2 bases at J, with 12 bases between. CDR3 amino acids: CASSLETGRPYNEQFF. As DNA, the CDR3 is TGCGCCAGCAGCTTGGAAACAGGGCGTCCCTACAATGAGCAGTTCTTC.

The chain joins TRBV4-3 to TRBJ2-3, with TRBD2 matching 10 bases. The CDR3 loop spans 16 amino acids. Per the germline V gene, CDR1 is LGHNA and CDR2 is YSLEER. Germline trimming cut 4 bases from V and 0 bases from J; bases unmatched to any gene: 4. CDR3 residues: CASSRLAGGSTDTQYF. The DNA of the CDR3 is TGCGCCAGCAGCCGGTTAGCGGGGGGTAGCACAGATACGCAGTATTTT.

This rearrangement joins TRBV28 to TRBJ1-2, with 8 bases aligning to TRBD1. This CDR3 region has 13 residues. Germline V gene sequence: CDR1 MDHEN, CDR2 SYDVKM. With 6 bases clipped from V and 8 bases from J, the junction kept 8 bases outside the gene matches. The CDR3 region has the DNA TGTGCCAGCAGCTACAGGGGGACTTGGGGCTACACCTTC. Its protein is CASSYRGTWGYTF.

This chain connects TRBV14 to TRBJ2-1, with 11 nucleotides matching TRBD2. J was trimmed by 4 bases and V by 0 bases; bases with no gene match: 11. The germline V gene encodes CDR1 SGHDN and CDR2 FVKESK. The CDR3 has 19 residues. CDR3 amino acids: CASSQDRAYGLAGYNEQFF. CDR3 nucleotide sequence: TGTGCCAGCAGCCAAGATAGAGCGTACGGACTAGCGGGTTACAATGAGCAGTTCTTC.

This chain uses TRBV7-2 with TRBJ2-2; TRBD1 is a possible D gene (6 bases). The CDR3 runs 14 residues. The V end was cut by 4 bases, the J end by 4 bases, with 10 bases between. CDR1 is SGHTA and CDR2 is FQGNSA in the germline V gene. The CDR3 sequence is CASSSGHPTGELFF. CDR3 bases: TGTGCCAGCAGCTCGGGACACCCCACCGGGGAGCTGTTTTTT.

The rearrangement joins TRBV19 to TRBJ2-7; tentative D call: TRBD1 (6 bases). V was clipped by 5 bases and J by 2 bases, with 10 bases between them. The V gene's germline CDR1 is LNHDA and CDR2 SQIVND (reference sequence). This CDR3 is built from 13 residues. CDR3 DNA sequence: TGTGCCAGTAGTCCAACAGGGCCCTACGAGCAGTACTTC. Translated: CASSPTGPYEQYF.

The chain carries TRBV2 and TRBJ2-7; no firm D call. V was clipped by 8 bases and J by 3 bases, with 11 bases between them. CDR1 SNHLY and CDR2 FYNNEI come from the germline V gene. This CDR3 spans 12 amino acids. The CDR3: CASDGADYEQYF. The CDR3 DNA reads as TGTGCCAGCGATGGCGCGGACTACGAGCAGTACTTC.

V gene TRBV5-1 combines with J gene TRBJ1-2; 7 positions agree with TRBD1. The V segment lost 7 bases and the J segment 0 bases; nucleotides outside the gene matches: 9. This CDR3 spans 15 amino acids. CDR1 and CDR2 from the germline V gene are SGHRS and YFSETQ. The CDR3 DNA reads as TGCGCCAGCGGATTTACAGGGGATCCTAACTATGGCTACACCTTC. Translation gives CASGFTGDPNYGYTF.

The V call is TRBV3-1 (or the pseudogene TRBV3-2), the J call TRBJ2-1; D perhaps matches TRBD2 (6 bases). Germline CDR1 reads LGHDT; CDR2 reads YNNKEL (reference sequence). V lost 4 bases, J lost 7 bases, and 11 bases lay in between. The CDR3 consists of 13 residues. The DNA for the CDR3 is TGTGCCAGCAGCCTAACTAGCTGGAATGAGCAGTTCTTC. Translated: CASSLTSWNEQFF.

The V call is TRBV4-1, the J call TRBJ2-3; D is unclear. Trimming cost V 5 bases and J 2 bases, with 5 bases left between them. This CDR3 comprises 12 residues. Per the germline V gene, CDR1 is MGHRA and CDR2 is YSYEKL. The CDR3 loop is CASSSVTDTQYF. CDR3 bases: TGCGCCAGCAGCTCTGTCACAGATACGCAGTATTTT.

The V gene is TRBV2, the J gene TRBJ2-1, with D perhaps matching TRBD2 (6 bases). The CDR3 length is 12 residues. Trimming pared 2 bases from V and 12 bases from J, leaving 11 bases between. Germline values: CDR1 SNHLY, CDR2 FYNNEI. The chain's CDR3 is CASSESLRGQFF. Written as DNA, the CDR3 is TGTGCCAGCAGTGAAAGTTTGCGGGGGCAGTTCTTC.

The V and J genes are TRBV2 and TRBJ1-2; D is uncertain. The CDR3 consists of 13 residues. V was shortened by 5 bases and J by 4 bases, with 11 bases between the two germline ends. Germline lookup yields CDR1 SNHLY and CDR2 FYNNEI. CDR3 residues: CASSPTASYGYTF. The CDR3 DNA is TGTGCCAGCAGTCCTACAGCCAGCTATGGCTACACCTTC.

V is TRBV30 and J is TRBJ2-2; D is undetermined. Trimming took off 2 bases at V and 4 bases at J, with 8 bases between the two ends. Germline assignment: CDR1 GTSNPN and CDR2 SVGIG (reference sequence). The CDR3 runs to 13 residues. The CDR3 DNA reads as TGTGCCTGGAGTACAGACGGCACCGGGGAGCTGTTTTTT. It encodes CAWSTDGTGELFF.

V and J are TRBV11-2 and TRBJ2-7; D remains unclear. The germline V and J ends were trimmed by 3 bases and 2 bases, with 8 bases remaining between them. Germline-derived CDR1 and CDR2 are SGHAT and FQNNGV. The CDR3 runs 13 residues. DNA for the CDR3: TGTGCCAGCAGCTTCGGGTCTCCCTACGAGCAGTACTTC. Residues: CASSFGSPYEQYF.

V usage is TRBV21-1 and J usage is TRBJ2-2; the table's D call, TRBD1, has no DNA check behind it. TRBV21-1 is a documented pseudogene. CDR3 length equals 16 residues. CDR3 sequence (DNA): TGTGCCAGCAGCAAAGCGGCGACAGGTAATCCCGGGGAGCTGTTTTTT. This encodes CASSKAATGNPGELFF.

This clone was counted ten times or more. The J gene is TRBJ1-1, the V gene TRBV2; D is unresolved. Germline V gene lookup returns CDR1 SNHLY and CDR2 FYNNEI. The V end was cut by 3 bases, the J end by 4 bases, with 9 bases between. The CDR3 spans 13 residues. CDR3 in DNA: TGTGCCAGCAGTGACCCAGGCCGCACTGAAGCTTTCTTT. Its protein is CASSDPGRTEAFF.